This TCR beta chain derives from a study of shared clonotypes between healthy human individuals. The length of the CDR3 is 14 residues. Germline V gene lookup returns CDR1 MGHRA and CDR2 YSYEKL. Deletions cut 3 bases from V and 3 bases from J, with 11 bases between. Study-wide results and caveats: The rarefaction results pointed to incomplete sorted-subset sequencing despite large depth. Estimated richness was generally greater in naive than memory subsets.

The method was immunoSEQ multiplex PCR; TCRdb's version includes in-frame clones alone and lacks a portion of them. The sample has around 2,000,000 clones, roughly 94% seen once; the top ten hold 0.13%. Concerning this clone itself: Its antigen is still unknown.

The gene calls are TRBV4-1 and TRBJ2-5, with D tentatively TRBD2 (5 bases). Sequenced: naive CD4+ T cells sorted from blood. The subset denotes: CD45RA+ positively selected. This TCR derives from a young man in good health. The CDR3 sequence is CASSHGGVKETQYF. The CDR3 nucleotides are TGCGCCAGCAGCCACGGAGGAGTAAAAGAGACCCAGTACTTC.